The source of this TCR beta chain is a study of vaccination effects on CD4 cells after COVID-19 (dated by TCRdb to 2021 to 2024). About the study as a whole: The ViraFEST assay stimulated PBMC with viral peptide pools and then used TCR sequencing to identify antigen-specific CD4+ T cell clonotypes by expansion. Each participant received two doses of an mRNA SARS-CoV-2 vaccine, either BNT162b2 or mRNA-1273. Each well held two million PBMC cultured in IMDM containing approximately 5% human AB serum, 10 IU/ml IL-2 and gentamicin, along with approximately 10 ug/ml peptides. The study compared SARS-CoV-2 spike-specific CD4+ TCR repertoires before and after mRNA vaccination in COVID-19 convalescent patients and infection-naive vaccine recipients. Altogether, approximately 10 COVID-19 convalescent patients and a few SARS-CoV-2-naive healthy vaccine recipients made up the full study. Cultures from other donors in the study were sequenced using the Oncomine TCR Beta short-read assay on an Illumina iSeq 100.

Study-level results and caveats: Only a small number of convalescent patients were included, and no early post-infection timepoints were available, which limited the study. Among healthy vaccine recipients, nearly all vaccine-induced clones were SARS-CoV-2 mono-reactive, and just 1 of 255 was cross-reactive with common cold coronaviruses. Clones induced by infection and clones induced by vaccination both contracted markedly at late timepoints after vaccination, which fits with T cell responses waning over time.

The library was built by means of the immunoSEQ multiplex PCR assay. DNA from the CD4+ T cells that had been cultured and isolated underwent TCR beta CDR3 sequencing. Regarding the original processing steps: Non-productive TCR sequences were removed and reads were trimmed to the CDR3 region, keeping CDR3s of at least 7 amino acids. Antigen-specific clonotypes were identified with the MANAFEST web app by comparing expansion in peptide wells against reference cultures. To be called positive, a clone needed expansion at FDR<0.05 compared with the reference and with all other wells, an odds ratio greater than 5, and a frequency greater than 0.1% in two replicate wells. A clonotype was called cross-reactive if it was significantly expanded both in SARS-CoV-2 spike wells and in at least one common cold coronavirus spike condition. CDR3 similarity was assessed by Levenshtein distance using the stringdist R package, and unrooted trees were constructed with ape in R 3.6.1. TCRdb mirrors the immuneACCESS table, restricted to in-frame sequences. Some clones are absent from its copies; in checked studies, under half trace to an unresolved V gene, and the reason for the others is unknown. Clonal size and the V and J genes are those of that table, whereas D and trimming came from the DNA. This sample comprises 70,000 to 75,000 clones, 70% to 80% of them detected only once. The leading ten clones occupy roughly 2% of the sample.

After about 9 days of culture, CD4+ T cells were isolated with the EasySep CD4+ T cell isolation kit. The absence of prior SARS-CoV-2 infection in healthy vaccine recipients was confirmed by negative nucleocapsid antibodies before and after vaccination. Half of the culture medium was replaced with fresh IL-2-containing medium on days 3 and 7. Each peptide stimulation condition was cultured in triplicate wells unless otherwise noted. PBMC were separated from whole blood using Ficoll-Paque Plus gradient centrifugation and were then either cryopreserved at -140C or used fresh. The QIAamp micro DNA kit was used to extract genomic DNA from the cultured CD4+ T cells. A remark on this clone: No antigen is known for it. The sample holds no much larger clone one base away, and base qualities are not on file.

V is clipped by 1 base and J by 6 bases, and the sequence between their germline boundaries is 11 bases long. CDR1 and CDR2 are read off the germline V gene as MGHDK and SYGVNS. From its cysteine to its phenylalanine, the CDR3 spans 14 amino acids. The only DNA kept is the CDR3, 42 bases in frame from the first base. The sample here was CD4+ T cells from PBMCs cultured without peptide, taken before COVID-19 vaccination. The rearranged segments are TRBV25-1 and TRBJ2-3, with TRBD1 perhaps the D gene, on 5 matching bases. The source of this sequence is a human donor who received a COVID-19 vaccine. The CDR3 region reads CASSEFDSSDTQYF. The base sequence is TGTGCCAGCAGTGAATTCGACAGCTCCGATACGCAGTATTTT.